This TCR beta chain comes out of a study of sequential checkpoint blockade in melanoma. Study at large: Patients were randomized 1:1 to nivolumab-then-ipilimumab or ipilimumab-then-nivolumab first-line.

Some clones are missing from TCRdb's copy, which holds only in-frame ones; the method was immunoSEQ multiplex PCR. The sample records about 20,000 clones, 82% being singletons. Treatment: randomized to nivolumab then ipilimumab (arm A) or the reverse (arm B). None of the patients previously received DNA-damaging chemotherapy. From thawed PBMCs, live CD3+CD8+ cells negative for CD19 and CD56 were sorted. Germline lookup yields CDR1 SGDLS and CDR2 YYNGEE. The CDR3 has 17 amino acids. The V and J ends lost 3 bases and 9 bases respectively, with 25 bases between them. Source: CD8+ T cells sorted from blood (inferred from file names), taken from a patient given nivolumab and ipilimumab in sequence. The V gene is TRBV9, the J gene TRBJ1-3, with D perhaps TRBD1 (5 bases). The receptor was derived from a human donor with melanoma. CDR3 nucleotides: TGTGCCAGCAGCGGATTCCCCCCCGGAGGGGATAGAGTCACCATATATTTT. Amino acids: CASSGFPPGGDRVTIYF.